These T cell receptor beta chains were read from a single sample in a study of radiotherapy plus CTLA-4 blockade in lung cancer. The assay was immunoSEQ multiplex PCR, and TCRdb's table has in-frame clones only and misses some. Found here are some 100,000 clones, about 85% of them singletons; the top ten hold about 15%. Sequenced material: peripheral blood, taken from a patient treated with radiotherapy plus ipilimumab. The receptors here all came from a human donor with non-small cell lung cancer that progressed on radiotherapy plus ipilimumab. CDR3s include the opening cysteine and the closing phenylalanine or tryptophan. D genes are given only for firm matches. Expanded clones get a size class; other rows say once, few or many, or leave the size out.

>14|TRBJ1-1|TRBV5-1|few|NA
CASSLVVGEIEAFF
TGCGCCAGCAGCCTTGTGGTCGGGGAAATTGAAGCTTTCTTT
>13|TRBJ2-1|TRBV10-1|NA|NA
CASSVFGVYEQFF
TGCGCCAGCAGTGTCTTCGGTGTATATGAGCAGTTCTTC
>11|TRBJ2-1|TRBV19|NA|NA
CASSIRNEQFF
TGTGCCAGTAGTATTAGAAATGAGCAGTTCTTC
>12|TRBJ1-1|TRBV30|NA|NA
CAWSALGTEAFF
TGTGCCTGGAGTGCCCTGGGCACTGAAGCTTTCTTT
>15|TRBJ1-5|TRBV27|NA|TRBD1
CASSPPGQGNQPQHF
TGTGCCAGCAGTCCCCCGGGACAGGGGAATCAGCCCCAGCATTTT
>12|TRBJ2-5|TRBV5-1|NA|NA
CASSTGQETQYF
TGCGCCAGCAGTACGGGCCAAGAGACCCAGTACTTC
>14|TRBJ1-3|TRBV7-9|once|NA
CASSPLSSGNTIYF
TGTGCCAGCAGCCCCCTGAGCTCTGGAAACACCATATATTTT
>15|TRBJ2-5|TRBV2|NA|NA
CASGRRDLLEETQYF
TGTGCCAGCGGACGACGGGACCTACTGGAGGAGACCCAGTACTTC
>15|TRBJ1-1|TRBV5-6|once|NA
CASSLEEGGDTEAFF
TGTGCCAGCAGCTTGGAGGAAGGGGGTGACACTGAAGCTTTCTTT
>14|TRBJ2-7|TRBV14|NA|NA
CASSPERFRGEQYF
TGTGCCAGCAGCCCCGAAAGGTTTCGAGGCGAGCAGTACTTC
>13|TRBJ2-3|TRBV6-5|once|NA
CASSYIAGDTQYF
TGTGCCAGCAGTTATATAGCCGGGGATACGCAGTATTTT
>15|TRBJ1-1|TRBV7-2|NA|NA
CASSPTLGLGAEAFF
TGTGCCAGCAGCCCCACCCTCGGCCTAGGCGCTGAAGCTTTCTTT
>13|TRBJ1-1|TRBV29-1|NA|TRBD1
CSVDDRANTEAFF
TGCAGCGTTGACGACAGGGCGAACACTGAAGCTTTCTTT
>13|TRBJ2-7|TRBV7-2|NA|NA
CASSPDGGYEQYF
TGTGCCAGCAGCCCCGACGGGGGCTACGAGCAGTACTTC
>13|TRBJ1-3|TRBV9|NA|NA
CASSRSSGNTIYF
TGTGCCAGCAGCAGGAGCTCTGGAAACACCATATATTTT
>15|TRBJ1-1|TRBV4-1|NA|NA
CASSQDSRGGTEAFF
TGCGCCAGCAGCCAAGATTCAAGGGGAGGCACTGAAGCTTTCTTT
>15|TRBJ1-4|TRBV28|NA|TRBD1
CASSRGDRRNEKLFF
TGTGCCAGCAGCCGCGGGGACAGGAGGAATGAAAAACTGTTTTTT
>14|TRBJ1-5|TRBV27|NA|NA
CASSLAEGNQPQHF
TGTGCCAGCAGTTTGGCCGAAGGCAATCAGCCCCAGCATTTT
>16|TRBJ1-2|TRBV18|few|NA
CASSPSGPGINYGYTF
TGTGCCAGCTCACCATCAGGGCCAGGTATCAACTATGGCTACACCTTC
>15|TRBJ1-2|TRBV7-2|few|NA
CASSTRPPTNYGYTF
TGTGCCAGCAGCACGCGGCCTCCCACCAACTATGGCTACACCTTC
>16|TRBJ2-7|TRBV7-3|few|TRBD2
CASSLPAMREGLEQYF
TGTGCCAGCAGCTTACCCGCTATGAGGGAGGGGCTCGAGCAGTACTTC
>14|TRBJ2-7|TRBV19|NA|TRBD1
CASSIGTGFYEQYF
TGTGCCAGTAGTATAGGGACAGGGTTTTACGAGCAGTACTTC
>13|TRBJ1-1|TRBV5-4|NA|NA
CASSLAGGVGAFF
TGTGCCAGCAGCTTAGCGGGAGGGGTGGGTGCTTTCTTT
>15|TRBJ1-2|TRBV11-2|once|TRBD1
CASSYSATGNYGYTF
TGTGCCAGCAGCTACTCGGCGACAGGGAACTATGGCTACACCTTC
>15|TRBJ1-1|TRBV19|NA|NA
CASSFRGRLNTEAFF
TGTGCCAGTAGCTTCAGGGGCAGATTGAACACTGAAGCTTTCTTT
>13|TRBJ2-7|TRBV28|NA|NA
CASSSPRSYEQYF
TGTGCCAGCAGTTCCCCCCGCTCCTACGAGCAGTACTTC
>19|TRBJ2-3|TRBV4-3|NA|TRBD2
CASSQDFRTSGLRPDTQYF
TGCGCCAGCAGCCAAGATTTCCGGACTAGCGGGTTACGTCCAGATACGCAGTATTTT
>16|TRBJ1-1|TRBV28|NA|NA
CASSPIPGKGNTEAFF
TGTGCCAGCAGTCCGATACCAGGGAAGGGGAACACTGAAGCTTTCTTT
>15|TRBJ2-2|TRBV7-3|NA|TRBD1
CASSQGQGNTGELFF
TGTGCCAGCAGCCAGGGACAGGGGAACACCGGGGAGCTGTTTTTT
>14|TRBJ2-7|TRBV19|NA|NA
CASSRKSQGYEQYF
TGTGCCAGTAGTAGGAAGTCACAGGGCTACGAGCAGTACTTC
>15|TRBJ2-1|TRBV4-2|once|TRBD1
CASSVQGGYYNKQFF
TGTGCCAGCAGCGTACAGGGGGGCTATTACAATAAGCAGTTCTTC
>12|TRBJ1-5|TRBV19|few|NA
CASNRQGSPEHF
TGTGCCAGTAACCGCCAAGGGAGCCCTGAGCATTTT
>13|TRBJ2-7|TRBV6-5|NA|NA
CASIRGLSYEQYF
TGTGCCAGCATACGCGGGCTCTCCTACGAGCAGTACTTC
>17|TRBJ2-1|TRBV15|NA|NA
CATSSRGWGFSYNEQFF
TGTGCCACCAGCTCGAGAGGTTGGGGATTCTCCTACAATGAGCAGTTCTTC
>14|TRBJ1-5|TRBV28|NA|TRBD1
CASSWTGVLQPQHF
TGTGCCAGCAGTTGGACAGGGGTCCTTCAGCCCCAGCATTTT
>16|TRBJ1-2|TRBV4-2|few|NA
CASSQEERVVAYGYTF
TGTGCCAGCAGCCAAGAGGAAAGGGTTGTCGCCTATGGCTACACCTTC
>14|TRBJ1-1|TRBV14|NA|NA
CASSHGLGGTEAFF
TGTGCCAGCAGCCACGGACTGGGGGGAACTGAAGCTTTCTTT
>15|TRBJ1-3|TRBV6-5|NA|NA
CASSRSRPRGNTIYF
TGTGCCAGCAGTCGCTCGAGGCCTCGAGGAAACACCATATATTTT
>16|TRBJ2-2|TRBV5-1|NA|NA
CASSLAVSGNTGELFF
TGCGCCAGCAGCTTGGCCGTATCAGGGAACACCGGGGAGCTGTTTTTT
>15|TRBJ2-7|TRBV9|NA|NA
CASSAPTQEHYEQYF
TGTGCCAGCAGCGCCCCAACGCAGGAACACTACGAGCAGTACTTC
>16|TRBJ1-1|TRBV10-3|NA|TRBD1
CAISVGGGAVNTEAFF
TGTGCCATCAGTGTCGGAGGGGGCGCGGTGAACACTGAAGCTTTCTTT
>12|TRBJ2-1|TRBV18|NA|NA
CASSPVAWGQFF
TGTGCCAGCTCACCAGTTGCTTGGGGGCAGTTCTTC
>14|TRBJ1-1|TRBV6-6|NA|NA
CASTRLSMNTEAFF
TGTGCCAGCACCCGTTTGAGTATGAACACTGAAGCTTTCTTT
>15|TRBJ2-5|TRBV9|NA|TRBD2
CASSEQAGPPEPQYF
TGTGCCAGCAGCGAACAAGCGGGGCCCCCAGAGCCCCAGTACTTC
>14|TRBJ2-3|TRBV4-2|NA|NA
CASSQDYYTDTQYF
TGTGCCAGCAGCCAAGACTACTACACAGATACGCAGTATTTT
>13|TRBJ2-2|TRBV7-2|few|NA
CASSLLIAGELFF
TGTGCCAGCAGCTTACTTATCGCCGGGGAGCTGTTTTTT
>15|TRBJ2-3|TRBV30|NA|NA
CAWGSKGDWSYTQYF
TGTGCCTGGGGGAGTAAGGGGGATTGGAGTTATACGCAGTATTTT
>15|TRBJ2-1|TRBV7-8|NA|NA
CASSLGGLIYNEQFF
TGTGCCAGCAGCTTAGGTGGCTTAATCTACAATGAGCAGTTCTTC